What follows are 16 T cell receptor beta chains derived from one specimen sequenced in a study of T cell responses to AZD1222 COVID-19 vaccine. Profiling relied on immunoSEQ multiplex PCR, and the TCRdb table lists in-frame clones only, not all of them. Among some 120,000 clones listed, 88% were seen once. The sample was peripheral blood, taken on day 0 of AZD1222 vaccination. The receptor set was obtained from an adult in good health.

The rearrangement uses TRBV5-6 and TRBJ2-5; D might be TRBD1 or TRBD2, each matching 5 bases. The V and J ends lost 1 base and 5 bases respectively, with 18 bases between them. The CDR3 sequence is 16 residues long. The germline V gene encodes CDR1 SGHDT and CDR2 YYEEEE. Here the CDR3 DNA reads TGTGCCAGCAGCTTGCTACACCCGGGACCTGGGGAGACCCAGTACTTC. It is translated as CASSLLHPGPGETQYF. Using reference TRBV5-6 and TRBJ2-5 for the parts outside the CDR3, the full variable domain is DAGVTQSPTHLIKTRGQQVTLRCSPKSGHDTVSWYQQALGQGPQFIFQYYEEEERQRGNFPDRFSGHQFPNYSSELNVNALLLGDSALYLCASSLLHPGPGETQYFGPGTRLLVL.

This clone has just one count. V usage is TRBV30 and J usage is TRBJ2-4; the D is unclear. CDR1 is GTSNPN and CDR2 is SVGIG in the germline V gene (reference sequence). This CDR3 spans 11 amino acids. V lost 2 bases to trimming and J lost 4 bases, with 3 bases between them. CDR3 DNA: TGTGCCTGGAGTACGAAAAACATTCAGTACTTC. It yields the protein CAWSTKNIQYF. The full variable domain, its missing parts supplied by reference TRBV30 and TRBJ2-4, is SQTIHQWPATLVQPVGSPLSLECTVEGTSNPNLYWYRQAAGRGLQLLFYSVGIGQISSEVPQNLSASRPQDRQFILSSKKLLLSDSGFYLCAWSTKNIQYFGAGTRLSVL.

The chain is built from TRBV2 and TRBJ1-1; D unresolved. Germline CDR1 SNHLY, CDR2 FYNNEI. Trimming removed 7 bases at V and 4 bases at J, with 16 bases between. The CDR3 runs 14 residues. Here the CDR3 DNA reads TGTGCCAGCACTCTCAGGTGGGGTGGCACTGAAGCTTTCTTT. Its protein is CASTLRWGGTEAFF.

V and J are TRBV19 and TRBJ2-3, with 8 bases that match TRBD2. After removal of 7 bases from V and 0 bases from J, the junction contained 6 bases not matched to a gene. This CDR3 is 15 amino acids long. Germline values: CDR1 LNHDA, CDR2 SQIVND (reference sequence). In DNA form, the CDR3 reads TGTGCCAGTACCGATAGCGGGGCTAGCACAGATACGCAGTATTTT. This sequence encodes CASTDSGASTDTQYF.

CDR3 coding DNA: TGTGCCAGCAGCCCCGGACAGGGTACCTACAATGAGCAGTTCTTC. Translating it yields CASSPGQGTYNEQFF. The chain uses TRBV9 and TRBJ2-1; 8 nucleotides match TRBD1. CDR3 length: 15 amino acids. Germline V gives CDR1 SGDLS, CDR2 YYNGEE. Germline trimming cut 4 bases from V and 2 bases from J; bases unmatched to any gene: 5.

The CDR3 DNA sequence: TGTGCCAGTAGTGCAGGACAGCCTCGAGCCCTCCACTTT. Protein product: CASSAGQPRALHF. The genes are TRBV19 and TRBJ1-6; D may be TRBD1 (6 bases). Per germline, CDR1 LNHDA and CDR2 SQIVND (reference sequence). V was pared by 5 bases and J by 14 bases, with 16 bases between. The CDR3 has 13 residues. Supplemented by reference TRBV19 and TRBJ1-6, the full variable domain reads DGGITQSPKYLFRKEGQNVTLSCEQNLNHDAMYWYRQDPGQGLRLIYYSQIVNDFQKGDIAEGYSVSREKKESFPLTVTSAQKNPTAFYLCASSAGQPRALHFGNGTRLTVT.

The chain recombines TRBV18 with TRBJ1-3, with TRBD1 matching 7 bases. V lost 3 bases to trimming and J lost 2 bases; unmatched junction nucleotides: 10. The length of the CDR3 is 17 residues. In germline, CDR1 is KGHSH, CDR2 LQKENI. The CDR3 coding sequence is TGTGCCAGCTCACCCATAGGACAGGTCGAGCCTGGAAACACCATATATTTT. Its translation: CASSPIGQVEPGNTIYF.

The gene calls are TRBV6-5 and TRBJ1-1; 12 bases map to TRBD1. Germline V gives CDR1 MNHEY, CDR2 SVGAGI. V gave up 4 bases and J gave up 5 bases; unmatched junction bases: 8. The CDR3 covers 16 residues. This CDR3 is CASSLWDRGLSTEAFF. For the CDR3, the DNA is TGTGCCAGCAGTTTATGGGACAGGGGGCTTTCTACTGAAGCTTTCTTT.

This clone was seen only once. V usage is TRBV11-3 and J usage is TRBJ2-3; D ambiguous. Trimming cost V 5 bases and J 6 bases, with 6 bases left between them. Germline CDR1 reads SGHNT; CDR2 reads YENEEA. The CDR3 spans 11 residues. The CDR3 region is CASSDRDTQYF. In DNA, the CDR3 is TGTGCCAGCAGCGATCGTGATACGCAGTATTTT.

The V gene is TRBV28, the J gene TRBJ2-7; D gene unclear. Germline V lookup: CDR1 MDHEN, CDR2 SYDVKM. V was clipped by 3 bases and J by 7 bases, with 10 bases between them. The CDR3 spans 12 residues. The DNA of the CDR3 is TGTGCCAGCAGTTTGCGCGTGAGGGAGCAGTACTTC. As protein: CASSLRVREQYF.

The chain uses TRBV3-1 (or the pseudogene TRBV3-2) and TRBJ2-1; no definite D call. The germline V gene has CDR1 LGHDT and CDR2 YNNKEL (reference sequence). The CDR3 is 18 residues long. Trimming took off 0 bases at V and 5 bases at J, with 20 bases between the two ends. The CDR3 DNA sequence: TGTGCCAGCAGCCAAGATTCCGAGCTAGGTAAAAGCAACAATGAGCAGTTCTTC. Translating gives CASSQDSELGKSNNEQFF.

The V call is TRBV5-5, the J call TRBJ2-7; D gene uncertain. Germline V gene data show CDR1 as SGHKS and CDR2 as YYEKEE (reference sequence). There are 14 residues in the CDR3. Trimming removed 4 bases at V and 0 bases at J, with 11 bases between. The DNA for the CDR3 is TGTGCCAGCAGCCTCCAGGACGGCTCCTACGAGCAGTACTTC. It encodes CASSLQDGSYEQYF.

In nucleotides, the CDR3 is TGCAGTGCTAGTAAGGAAACTAGCGGGAGTTACGAGCAGTACTTC. Encoded protein: CSASKETSGSYEQYF. The chain is built from TRBV20-1 and TRBJ2-7, with 11 bases matching TRBD2. Germline CDR1 and CDR2: DFQATT and SNEGSKA (reference sequence). With 3 bases clipped from V and 4 bases from J, the junction kept 8 bases outside the gene matches. The CDR3 runs to 15 residues.

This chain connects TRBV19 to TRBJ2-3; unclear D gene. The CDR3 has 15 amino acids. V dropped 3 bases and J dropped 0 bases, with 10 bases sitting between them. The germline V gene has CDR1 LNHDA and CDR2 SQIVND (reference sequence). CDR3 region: CASSIVQTSTDTQYF. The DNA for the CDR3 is TGTGCCAGTAGTATCGTCCAGACTAGCACAGATACGCAGTATTTT.

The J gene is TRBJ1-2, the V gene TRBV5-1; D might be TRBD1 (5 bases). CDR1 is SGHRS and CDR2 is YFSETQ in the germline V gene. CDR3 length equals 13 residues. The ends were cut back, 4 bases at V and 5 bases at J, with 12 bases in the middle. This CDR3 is CASSTDSLYGYTF. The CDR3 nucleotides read TGCGCCAGCAGCACCGACAGTCTTTATGGCTACACCTTC.

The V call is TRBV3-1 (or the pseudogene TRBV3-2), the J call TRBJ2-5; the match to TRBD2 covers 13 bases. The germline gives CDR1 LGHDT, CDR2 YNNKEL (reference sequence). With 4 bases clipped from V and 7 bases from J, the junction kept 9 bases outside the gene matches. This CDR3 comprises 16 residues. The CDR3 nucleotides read TGTGCCAGCAGCCCCCTCGGACTAGCGGGAGAGGGGACCCAGTACTTC. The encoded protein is CASSPLGLAGEGTQYF.